This TCR beta chain was identified during a study of type 1 regulatory T cells. Study in general: An in vitro protocol generated T-allo10, a Tr1-enriched, alloantigen-specific CD4 T cell product.

TCRdb fed the reads into MiXCR, producing one record per CDR3 protein. The sample holds some 6,200 distinct CDR3 sequences, about 30% seen once. The graft donor-derived T-allo10 cells reportedly recognize host alloantigens, are anergic, and suppress alloantigen-specifically. As for this clonotype: Its antigen remains unidentified.

Specimen: cultured T cells, either the whole culture or a sorted T cell fraction (not recorded which). Stated subset: Tr1-enriched cell product generated in vitro against host alloantigens. The TCR was taken from a human donor in good health.

The CDR3 protein is CASSLQGLGSNEKLFF. DNA of the CDR3: TGTGCCAGCAGCTTGCAAGGATTGGGGTCTAATGAAAAACTGTTTTTT. V is TRBV7-9 and J is TRBJ1-4; D remains ambiguous. Deletions cut 3 bases from V and 3 bases from J, with 14 bases between. This CDR3 has 16 residues. Germline CDR1 reads SEHNR; CDR2 reads FQNEAQ (reference sequence).